One and the same sample provided the 17 T cell receptor beta chains below, sequenced in a study of shared clonotypes between healthy human individuals. Generated by immunoSEQ multiplex PCR, the TCRdb table keeps only in-frame clones and is missing some. The sample consists of over 2,000,000 clones, roughly 95% of them appearing once. Terminally differentiated effector memory CD45RA+ cells were excluded by CCR7 positive selection of CD45RO-negative cells. The specimen sequenced was naive CD8+ T cells from PBMCs. Receptors were obtained from a young man in good health. Some clones in this sample may be carry-over from other donors' samples.

The rearrangement links TRBV19 to TRBJ2-7, with a tentative D call TRBD2 (5 bases). In germline, CDR1 is LNHDA, CDR2 SQIVND (reference sequence). The CDR3 has 15 residues. The ends were cut back, 5 bases at V and 3 bases at J, with 17 bases in the middle. The CDR3 DNA sequence: TGTGCCAGTAGTTGGCGGTTCGGGGAGAGCTACGAGCAGTACTTC. Translating it yields CASSWRFGESYEQYF.

This chain joins TRBV2 and TRBJ2-4, with 10 bases identical to TRBD1. The V and J ends lost 6 bases and 0 bases, in that order; junction bases with no gene match: 5. Germline V gives CDR1 SNHLY, CDR2 FYNNEI. The CDR3 extends over 16 amino acids. CDR3 nucleotide sequence: TGTGCCAGCAGCCCCGGGACAGGGGAAGCCAAAAACATTCAGTACTTC. Translation: CASSPGTGEAKNIQYF.

As regards this clone: Other DNA variants within this sample encode the same CDR3. This chain uses TRBV27 with TRBJ1-1; D is ambiguous. Per germline, CDR1 MNHEY and CDR2 SMNVEV (reference sequence). CDR3 length: 13 residues. Trimming cost V 2 bases and J 2 bases, with 6 bases left between them. The CDR3 DNA reads TGTGCCAGCAGTTTAGCAGCTAACACTGAAGCTTTCTTT. Amino acid sequence: CASSLAANTEAFF.

The chain employs TRBV9 and TRBJ2-1, with D maybe TRBD2 (6 bases). V was clipped by 0 bases and J by 2 bases, with 12 bases between them. Germline V gene data show CDR1 as SGDLS and CDR2 as YYNGEE. This CDR3 is 16 amino acids long. CDR3 amino acids: CASSVATGVPYNEQFF. The CDR3 region has the DNA TGTGCCAGCAGCGTAGCTACGGGGGTGCCCTACAATGAGCAGTTCTTC.

This clone was seen once. This specimen includes other DNA sequences encoding the same CDR3. This chain links TRBV27 with TRBJ2-7, with 9 bases that match TRBD2. The germline V gene encodes CDR1 MNHEY and CDR2 SMNVEV (reference sequence). The CDR3 runs to 14 residues. After removal of 8 bases from V and 1 base from J, the junction contained 6 bases not matched to a gene. CDR3: CASSLGLASYEQYF. The CDR3 DNA follows: TGTGCCAGCTCCCTAGGACTAGCGTCCTACGAGCAGTACTTC.

The V call is TRBV5-6, the J call TRBJ2-7; tentatively, D is TRBD2 (5 bases). Trimming left V 3 bases short and J 2 bases short, with 6 bases between. The CDR3 has 12 residues. CDR1 SGHDT and CDR2 YYEEEE come from the germline V gene. DNA for the CDR3: TGTGCCAGCAGCTACGGGACCTACGAGCAGTACTTC. Residues: CASSYGTYEQYF. Full variable domain (missing parts from reference TRBV5-6 and TRBJ2-7): DAGVTQSPTHLIKTRGQQVTLRCSPKSGHDTVSWYQQALGQGPQFIFQYYEEEERQRGNFPDRFSGHQFPNYSSELNVNALLLGDSALYLCASSYGTYEQYFGPGTRLTVT.

The chain is built from TRBV27 and TRBJ2-2, with TRBD1 matching 8 bases. Germline CDR1 is MNHEY and CDR2 is SMNVEV (reference sequence). This CDR3 is built from 18 residues. The V and J ends lost 5 bases and 5 bases, in that order; junction bases with no gene match: 16. The CDR3 region is CASSPKTGGLASTGELFF. CDR3 DNA sequence: TGTGCCAGCAGTCCAAAAACAGGGGGGCTAGCGAGTACCGGGGAGCTGTTTTTT.

This clone showed up just once. This chain connects TRBV9 to TRBJ2-5; D is ambiguous. CDR3 length: 13 amino acids. V was trimmed by 1 base and J by 3 bases, leaving 7 bases between them. Germline CDR1 is SGDLS and CDR2 is YYNGEE. The chain's CDR3 is CASSVNSKETQYF. CDR3 coding DNA: TGTGCCAGCAGCGTAAACAGCAAAGAGACCCAGTACTTC.

The rearrangement joins TRBV28 to TRBJ2-7; tentative D call: TRBD1 (6 bases). Germline V gene sequence: CDR1 MDHEN, CDR2 SYDVKM. The CDR3 loop spans 16 amino acids. Trimming removed 4 bases from V and 0 bases from J, with 16 bases in between. CDR3 in amino acids: CASSSLRDTYSYEQYF. CDR3 DNA sequence: TGTGCCAGCAGTTCGCTTCGGGACACATACTCCTACGAGCAGTACTTC.

The rearrangement uses TRBV11-2 and TRBJ2-2; no firm D call. The germline CDR1 and CDR2 sequences are SGHAT and FQNNGV. Trimming stripped 1 base from V and 3 bases from J, with 15 bases between. CDR3 length: 17 residues. The CDR3 DNA reads TGTGCCAGCAGCTTAGCCTTCCGGCCCCGGGACACCGGGGAGCTGTTTTTT. This codes for CASSLAFRPRDTGELFF.

As concerns this clone: An end of the junction differs from the germline gene, which may be a read error. V gene TRBV30 combines with J gene TRBJ1-2; 9 nucleotides match TRBD1. This CDR3 spans 12 amino acids. Germline values: CDR1 GTSNPN, CDR2 SVGIG (reference sequence). In DNA form, the CDR3 reads TGTGCCTGGATGGGAGAAGGGACAGGGAGTGCCTTC. It translates to CAWMGEGTGSAF.

The chain has TRBV27 and TRBJ1-4; no definite D call. V was clipped by 6 bases and J by 7 bases, with 9 bases between them. This CDR3 is built from 12 residues. Germline loops: CDR1 MNHEY, CDR2 SMNVEV (reference sequence). The CDR3 sequence is CASRSSGEKLFF. In nucleotides, the CDR3 is TGTGCCAGCAGGAGCTCGGGTGAAAAACTGTTTTTT. Based on the CDR3 plus reference TRBV27 and TRBJ1-4, the full variable domain is EAQVTQNPRYLITVTGKKLTVTCSQNMNHEYMSWYRQDPGLGLRQIYYSMNVEVTDKGDVPEGYKVSRKEKRNFPLILESPSPNQTSLYFCASRSSGEKLFFGSGTQLSVL.

This chain joins TRBV6-5 and TRBJ2-2; 7 bases match TRBD1. V shed 2 bases and J 1 base; nucleotides not matched to a gene: 1. Looked up from germline, CDR1 is MNHEY and CDR2 is SVGAGI. There are 15 residues in the CDR3. Here the CDR3 reads CASSYAGGNTGELFF. The CDR3 DNA follows: TGTGCCAGCAGTTACGCAGGGGGGAACACCGGGGAGCTGTTTTTT.

The V gene is TRBV19, the J gene TRBJ1-2; 9 bases are shared with TRBD1. Trimming removed 3 bases from V and 4 bases from J; junction bases left unmatched: 12. The CDR3 is made up of 17 amino acids. Germline lookup yields CDR1 LNHDA and CDR2 SQIVND (reference sequence). CDR3 region: CASSIFHETGGSYGYTF. The CDR3 nucleotides are TGTGCCAGTAGTATTTTTCACGAGACAGGGGGTTCCTATGGCTACACCTTC. The full variable domain, completed using reference TRBV19 and TRBJ1-2, is DGGITQSPKYLFRKEGQNVTLSCEQNLNHDAMYWYRQDPGQGLRLIYYSQIVNDFQKGDIAEGYSVSREKKESFPLTVTSAQKNPTAFYLCASSIFHETGGSYGYTFGSGTRLTVV.

The chain uses TRBV7-3 and TRBJ2-1; 9 positions agree with TRBD2. CDR1 SGHTA and CDR2 FQGTGA come from the germline V gene. The CDR3 is made up of 15 amino acids. The J segment lost 4 bases and the V segment lost 2 bases, leaving 3 bases of the junction unmatched. CDR3: CASSLRLAAYNEQFF. The DNA for the CDR3 is TGTGCCAGCAGCTTACGACTAGCGGCTTACAATGAGCAGTTCTTC.

As regards this clone: This CDR3 is also generated by other DNA sequences in the sample. The chain is built from TRBV9 and TRBJ1-3; D is unresolved. Between the trimmed V and J ends, which lost 0 bases and 1 base, there was a span of 5 bases. This CDR3 is built from 14 residues. The germline CDR1 and CDR2 sequences are SGDLS and YYNGEE. The CDR3 bases are TGTGCCAGCAGCGTAGAAGGTTCTGGAAACACCATATATTTT. Its protein is CASSVEGSGNTIYF.

This chain uses TRBV7-3 with TRBJ1-1; D uncertain. The CDR3 runs to 15 residues. V was shortened by 5 bases and J by 1 base, with 14 bases between the two germline ends. The V gene's germline CDR1 is SGHTA and CDR2 FQGTGA. The CDR3 is CASSRLRGRNTEAFF. In DNA, the CDR3 is TGTGCCAGCAGCCGCCTTCGTGGCAGGAACACTGAAGCTTTCTTT.